Sequencing of this TCR beta chain was carried out in a study of cytomegalovirus exposure and HLA in healthy donors (dated by TCRdb to 2016 to 2017). At the level of the whole study: According to an earlier analysis of 587 of the donors, about 179 million T cells yielded over 90 million unique TCR beta sequences and about 300 Gb of sequence data. An earlier analysis of some 500 of the donors applied high-throughput TCR beta sequencing to assess whether each TCR beta V gene segment acted as functional or pseudogenic. The study used immunosequencing to profile the T cell repertoires of some 600 subjects and linked those repertoires to cytomegalovirus serostatus. Among roughly 370 genotyped donors of the cohort, an average of around 240,000 unique TCR beta nucleotide sequences were sequenced per donor, roughly 20% of them non-productive. The aim of the study was to test whether cataloging public T cell receptors could identify signatures of past pathogen exposure. Roughly 300 gigabases of sequencing data and 70 million to 100 million unique TCR sequences made up an early release that covered fewer than 650 HLA-typed donors. The number of donors typed differed by locus, with roughly 629-640 for A, B, C, DRB1 and DQB1, more than 500 for DQA1, 600 to 610 for DPA1, and over 400 for DPB1. Besides the first cohort of 500 to 700 subjects, a separate validation cohort made up of roughly 120 different subjects was used. Alongside the repertoire data, information on donor age, sex, ethnicity and CMV serostatus was compiled. Genome-wide SNP genotypes for about 60% of the roughly 670 donors were used in a later genetic analysis, which treated that subset as a discovery cohort. In a later analysis, previously published TCR beta repertoires from 550 to 700 donors were re-analyzed and high-resolution HLA genotyping was added so that TCR occurrence patterns could be studied. Among the approximately 420 genotyped donors, approximately 82% belonged to the genetic ancestry cluster associated with self-reported Caucasian donors. The later analysis used no new phenotypic data to find candidate immune exposures, relying instead on TCR beta sequences and their occurrence across donors. To predict cytomegalovirus infection status, the study combined high-throughput TCR immunosequencing, statistical association of individual TCRs with disease status, and machine learning. Class I and class II HLA loci were covered by the typing at four-digit resolution. All discovery cohort repertoires had been generated using a single sequencing platform. Roughly five DR-DQ haplotypes were handled as single units for association and clustering because linkage in the cohort was strong. On the study overall, not on this receptor specifically: In a later genetic analysis, a missense DCLRE1C variant was associated with V-gene and J-gene trimming of TCR beta chains, and the association was replicated in an independent cohort. In a later analysis, HLA-associated TCR beta chains showed more clonal expansion and lower generation probabilities than non-associated chains that were equally common. Linkage disequilibrium might explain the correlated functional status among segregating V segments, but an unknown experimental factor could not be ruled out. The cohort was sequenced for TCR beta chains only, and without alpha or paired-chain data the features that could be detected were limited. A later analysis reported that several top co-occurrence clusters appeared linked to parvovirus B19, influenza, CMV and Epstein-Barr virus. When HLA alleles, especially DR and DQ, strongly co-occurred, TCR associations were difficult to assign to individual alleles. The classifier was reported to diagnose cytomegalovirus status with high specificity and sensitivity in both the original cohort and the validation cohort. The study listed 150 to 200 TCR beta chains as associated with cytomegalovirus. The sequencing pipeline was judged likely to have produced a cluster of highly shared sequence variants as a technical artifact. Over 15 rarely observed V segments, including chromosome 9 orphons, were excluded from the earlier analysis of about 500 of the donors because counts were too low. A further reported finding was that TCR beta sequences accurately predicted the HLA-A and HLA-B alleles for most subjects in the first cohort. According to a later analysis, TCR association rates differed among HLA loci, with DRB1 alleles showing the most associated TCRs and HLA-C alleles showing the fewest. For the cohort, immune exposure information was limited to CMV serostatus. A later analysis found that most CMV-associated TCR beta chains appeared HLA-restricted, with HLA associations seemingly driven largely by CMV exposure. Because some donors lacked HLA typing at each locus, the association tests relied only on the typed subset. A later analysis associated 16,951 TCR beta sequences with specific HLA alleles at a false discovery rate of 0.05. The authors suggested that the approach could potentially be generalized to other disease states and immunological phenotypes. In a later genetic analysis, fewer N-insertions in productive TCRs were reported among donors in an Asian-associated ancestry cluster than the roughly 710-donor mean. Across donors, most TCR sequences were observed very rarely, whereas some public TCRs were present in many individuals. Broadly in line with IMGT annotations, most TCR beta V segments showed up in productive rearrangements about 87% or about 30% of the time in an earlier analysis of several hundred of the donors. Presence/absence analyses assumed roughly uniform sequencing depth across donors, an assumption that may not hold. Three of the identified cytomegalovirus-associated TCR beta chains were confirmed in vitro to be specific for cytomegalovirus antigens.

In total, 666 healthy bone marrow donors made up the cohort. At the time of sampling, every cohort member was nominally healthy, though immune exposures that went unrecorded were likely present. The donor was CMV seronegative and belonged to the group of around 400 seronegative cohort members. A peripheral blood sample was provided by each donor, and peripheral blood mononuclear cells were used for TCR beta sequencing. The Qiagen DNeasy Blood Extraction Kit was used to extract genomic DNA from the blood cell samples. Notes on this clone: Its antigen is currently not known. No much larger clonotype is one base removed from it; base qualities were not supplied.

Libraries were constructed by the immunoSEQ multiplex PCR assay. The multiplex PCR relied on a mix of 60 forward primers for TCR Vbeta segments and 13 reverse primers for TCR Jbeta segments. The CDR3 region of rearranged TCR beta genes was amplified from genomic DNA with a multiplex PCR assay. On the Illumina HiSeq System, the amplified TCR beta libraries were sequenced as 87-base-pair reads. In the authors' own workflow: A later analysis counted some 80 million unique TCR beta chains across the 650 to 700 repertoires, and 9.5 million to 11 million of these chains were shared by at least two donors. To remove PCR and sequencing errors, raw reads were error-corrected and collapsed into unique sequences using a nearest-neighbor algorithm that merged closely related sequences. To assign V, D and J gene segments, CDR3 sequences were aligned to IMGT reference sequences. Each retained sequence needed at least a six-nucleotide match to both a V gene segment and a J gene segment. Rearrangements were classified as productive when the CDR3 lacked stop codons and remained in frame with V and J, and all other rearrangements were classified as non-productive. CDR3 was defined by IMGT convention, running from the second conserved V-encoded cysteine to the conserved J-encoded phenylalanine. Sequences without an unambiguous match to a single V gene segment were excluded from the earlier analysis of a few hundred of the donors. An earlier analysis of approximately 590 of the donors called V segments functional above 56.7% productive rearrangements and segregating when the between-donor standard deviation exceeded 5%. A statistical classification framework was developed to diagnose cytomegalovirus status using the catalog of TCR beta chain sequences. V and J gene assignment, in a later analysis, came from comparing TCR nucleotide sequences with IMGT/GENE-DB human TR gene sequences. The TCRdist pipeline was used in a later analysis to assign CDR3 sequences and most-parsimonious VDJ recombination scenarios. In a later analysis, every TCR beta chain was defined by the combination of its CDR3 amino acid sequence and its V-gene family, and reads without a unique V-gene family were dropped. As a way to deal with suspected cross-contamination and a sequencing artifact, a later analysis dropped under 600 nucleotide sequences that were highly shared and had low generation probability. In a later analysis, a clonal expansion index for each public chain was calculated from normalized within-repertoire ranks of inferred template counts. A later analysis computed generation probabilities with a VDJ recombination model fitted to out-of-frame rearrangements, and checked the results against IGoR. A later analysis scored TCR-TCR, TCR-HLA and TCR-CMV co-occurrence with hypergeometric tests, applying a repertoire-size bias correction to TCR pairs. A later analysis estimated false discovery rates by permuting HLA or CMV assignments 20 times. In a later analysis, co-occurring TCRs were grouped using DBSCAN, and TCRdist sequence similarity was added for clustering within HLA-allele-positive subsets. Repertoires with fewer than 30,000 or more than 120,000 public chains, plus five repertoires with anomalous nucleotide sharing, were excluded from co-occurrence clustering. The immuneACCESS repertoire file appears here via TCRdb, limited to in-frame rearrangements. These files lack a portion of the clones; in checked studies, under half of the deficit traces to unresolved V genes, and the cause of the others is not known. The D gene and trimming were derived from the DNA, and the V and J assignments and clone size from that table. In this sample the table shows some 130,000 clones, 78% of which occur a single time. The top ten clones comprise 1.5% of the sample.

The TCR sequence derives from a female donor in good health and CMV-seronegative. Sample: PBMCs.

The sequenced DNA: TGTGCCACCAGCAGAGTCCTAGCGGGAGTCAATGAGCAGTTCTTC. Its coded protein is CATSRVLAGVNEQFF. This chain joins TRBV15 to TRBJ2-1, and 10 junctional nucleotides match TRBD2. The germline V gene (reference sequence) specifies LNHNV as CDR1 and YYDKDF as CDR2. At the junction V is shortened by 1 base and J by 6 bases; bases outside the gene matches: 3. Spanning cysteine to phenylalanine, the CDR3 consists of 15 amino acids. Only CDR3 DNA is held: 45 bases, read in frame from base 1.